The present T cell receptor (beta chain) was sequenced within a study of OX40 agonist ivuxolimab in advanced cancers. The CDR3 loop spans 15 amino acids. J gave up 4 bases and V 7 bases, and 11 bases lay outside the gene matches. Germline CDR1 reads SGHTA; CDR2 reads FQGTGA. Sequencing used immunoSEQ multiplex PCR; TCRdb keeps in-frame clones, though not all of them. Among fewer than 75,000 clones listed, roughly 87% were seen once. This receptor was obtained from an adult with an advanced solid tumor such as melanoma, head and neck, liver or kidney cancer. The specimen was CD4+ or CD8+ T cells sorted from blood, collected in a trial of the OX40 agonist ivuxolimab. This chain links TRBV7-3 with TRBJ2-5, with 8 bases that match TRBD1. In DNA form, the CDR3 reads TGTGCCAGCACAGAAACCGGGACAGGCGGAGAGACCCAGTACTTC. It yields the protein CASTETGTGGETQYF. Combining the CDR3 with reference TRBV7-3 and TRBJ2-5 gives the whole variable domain GAGVSQTPSNKVTEKGKYVELRCDPISGHTALYWYRQSLGQGPEFLIYFQGTGAADDSGLPNDRFFAVRPEGSVSTLKIQRTERGDSAVYLCASTETGTGGETQYFGPGTRLLVL.